The T cell receptor (beta chain) described here comes from a study of blood T cell repertoires in COVID-19. Turning to the study itself: Collection of acute and convalescent COVID-19 samples took place in the United States, Italy and Spain. The analysed material was cDNA or gDNA that came from T cells, B-cell-depleted T cells, or PBMCs.

Original processing methods: Nucleated cell number was recorded as an estimate derived from reference gene primer amplification. Generated by immunoSEQ multiplex PCR, the TCRdb table keeps only in-frame clones and is missing some. That table gives V, J and clone size, and the DNA gave D and trimming. The sample records hundreds of thousands of clones, around 86% being singletons. The CDR3 consists of 14 residues. Trimming took 2 bases from V and 0 from J, leaving 8 bases between them. CDR1 and CDR2 from the germline V gene are LNHDA and SQIVND (reference sequence). The chain uses TRBV19 and TRBJ2-7, with D unresolved. The receptor was isolated from a man in his sixties who had recovered from COVID-19. Source material: peripheral blood. CDR3 sequence reads: CASSISSSSYEQYF. DNA for the CDR3: TGTGCCAGTAGTATAAGCTCGAGCTCCTACGAGCAGTACTTC.